This T cell receptor beta chain emerged from a study of T cell responses to AZD1222 COVID-19 vaccine. Germline CDR1 is SGHAT and CDR2 is FQNNGV. This CDR3 has 13 amino acids. The table came from immunoSEQ multiplex PCR; TCRdb's copy has only in-frame clones and leaves some out. Here the sample spans about 200,000 clones, 80% to 95% being singletons. Overall study findings and caveats: Scientists sampled the repertoires only once the peak T cell response had passed. The study reported that nearly half of spike-specific TCRs target unmutated variant regions.

As for this clone: What it binds is not known. One end of the junction varies from germline; a read error may be responsible.

The receptor was derived from an adult in good health. The chain couples TRBV11-2 to TRBJ2-2; D unresolved. The material sequenced was peripheral blood, taken on day 0 of AZD1222 vaccination. CDR3 sequence: CASSLENSGELFF. Here the CDR3 DNA reads TGTGCCAGCAGCTTAGAGAACTCCGGGGAGCTGTTTTTT.